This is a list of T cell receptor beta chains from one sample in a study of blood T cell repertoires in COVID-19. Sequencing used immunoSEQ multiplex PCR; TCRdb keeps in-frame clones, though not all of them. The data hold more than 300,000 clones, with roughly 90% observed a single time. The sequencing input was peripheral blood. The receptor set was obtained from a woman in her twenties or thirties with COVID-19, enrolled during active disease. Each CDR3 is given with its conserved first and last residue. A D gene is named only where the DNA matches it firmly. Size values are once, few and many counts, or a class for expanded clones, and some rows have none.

cdr3_nt: TGTGCCGCCGGTAACTACCCAAACTATGGCTACACCTTC
cdr3_aa: CAAGNYPNYGYTF
v_call: TRBV6-5
j_call: TRBJ1-2
clone_size: .
d_call: .

cdr3_nt: TGTGCCAGCAGCTTATTACTAGGACGATACAATGAGCAGTTCTTC
cdr3_aa: CASSLLLGRYNEQFF
v_call: TRBV7-9
j_call: TRBJ2-1
clone_size: .
d_call: .

cdr3_nt: TGTGCCAGCAGCTTGGGGGTGGGGCCGGGTTCACCCCTCCACTTT
cdr3_aa: CASSLGVGPGSPLHF
v_call: TRBV5-6
j_call: TRBJ1-6
clone_size: .
d_call: .

cdr3_nt: TGTGCCAGCAGCTTGACAGTAGCCTACGAGCAGTACTTC
cdr3_aa: CASSLTVAYEQYF
v_call: TRBV11-3
j_call: TRBJ2-7
clone_size: .
d_call: .

cdr3_nt: TGTGCCAGCAGTGTGGGACTAGCGGGGGGTTCAGATACGCAGTATTTT
cdr3_aa: CASSVGLAGGSDTQYF
v_call: TRBV6-4
j_call: TRBJ2-3
clone_size: .
d_call: TRBD2

cdr3_nt: TGTGCCAGCAGCCCCCGACAGGGCCGCTATGGCTACACCTTC
cdr3_aa: CASSPRQGRYGYTF
v_call: TRBV7-2
j_call: TRBJ1-2
clone_size: .
d_call: TRBD1

cdr3_nt: TGTGCCAGCAGATACAGGGAAAACACCATATATTTT
cdr3_aa: CASRYRENTIYF
v_call: TRBV6-4
j_call: TRBJ1-3
clone_size: .
d_call: .

cdr3_nt: TGTGCCAGTAGTGGTGCTGACAGGATGCTCAATCAGCCCCAGCATTTT
cdr3_aa: CASSGADRMLNQPQHF
v_call: TRBV19
j_call: TRBJ1-5
clone_size: .
d_call: .

cdr3_nt: TGTGCCAGCAGCCTCGCCGCAGGGTCCTACAATGAGCAGTTCTTC
cdr3_aa: CASSLAAGSYNEQFF
v_call: TRBV7-6
j_call: TRBJ2-1
clone_size: .
d_call: .

cdr3_nt: TGTGCCACAATGACTGGGGGGACAGATACGCAGTATTTT
cdr3_aa: CATMTGGTDTQYF
v_call: TRBV24-1
j_call: TRBJ2-3
clone_size: .
d_call: .

cdr3_nt: TGTGCCAGCAGCAAAGAGCCGGGGCAGGGGCATAACACTGAAGCTTTCTTT
cdr3_aa: CASSKEPGQGHNTEAFF
v_call: TRBV21-1
j_call: TRBJ1-1
clone_size: .
d_call: .

cdr3_nt: TGTGCCAGCAGCCCTGAGACTAGCGGCAACAATGAGCAGTTCTTC
cdr3_aa: CASSPETSGNNEQFF
v_call: TRBV14
j_call: TRBJ2-1
clone_size: .
d_call: TRBD2

cdr3_nt: TGCGCCAGCAGCCCGGGGGACCCGAGGCAAGATACGCAGTATTTT
cdr3_aa: CASSPGDPRQDTQYF
v_call: TRBV5-1
j_call: TRBJ2-3
clone_size: .
d_call: .

cdr3_nt: TGTGCCACCAGTGATGGGCGTTACGAGCAGTACTTC
cdr3_aa: CATSDGRYEQYF
v_call: TRBV24-1
j_call: TRBJ2-7
clone_size: .
d_call: .

cdr3_nt: TGTGCCAGCACTAGAAGGGGGCAGAACTATGGCTACACCTTC
cdr3_aa: CASTRRGQNYGYTF
v_call: TRBV6-5
j_call: TRBJ1-2
clone_size: .
d_call: TRBD1

cdr3_nt: TGTGCCAGCAGTGAACTAGCGGGGATCGAGACCCAGTACTTC
cdr3_aa: CASSELAGIETQYF
v_call: TRBV2
j_call: TRBJ2-5
clone_size: .
d_call: TRBD2

cdr3_nt: TGTGCCAGCAGCTTTCCGGGGACTGAAGCTTTCTTT
cdr3_aa: CASSFPGTEAFF
v_call: TRBV5-6
j_call: TRBJ1-1
clone_size: once
d_call: .

cdr3_nt: TGTGCCAGCAGAGGAGATTATAGCAATCAGCCCCAGCATTTT
cdr3_aa: CASRGDYSNQPQHF
v_call: TRBV28
j_call: TRBJ1-5
clone_size: .
d_call: .

cdr3_nt: TGTGCCAGCAGACCAAGCTTTGGAGACTATGGCTACACCTTC
cdr3_aa: CASRPSFGDYGYTF
v_call: TRBV7-9
j_call: TRBJ1-2
clone_size: .
d_call: .

cdr3_nt: TGTGCCAGCAGCCCTCTTCGGGACAGAAATTCACCCCTCCACTTT
cdr3_aa: CASSPLRDRNSPLHF
v_call: TRBV14
j_call: TRBJ1-6
clone_size: .
d_call: TRBD1

cdr3_nt: TGTGCCAGCAGTGAGGGGGGGGCCAATCAGCCCCAGCATTTT
cdr3_aa: CASSEGGANQPQHF
v_call: TRBV2
j_call: TRBJ1-5
clone_size: .
d_call: .

cdr3_nt: TGTGCCAGTAGTATCGGGACAGGGAGCACAGATACGCAGTATTTT
cdr3_aa: CASSIGTGSTDTQYF
v_call: TRBV19
j_call: TRBJ2-3
clone_size: .
d_call: TRBD1

cdr3_nt: TGTGCCAGCTCACCAGCTATTAGGGGGCACAATGAGCAGTTCTTC
cdr3_aa: CASSPAIRGHNEQFF
v_call: TRBV18
j_call: TRBJ2-1
clone_size: .
d_call: TRBD1

cdr3_nt: TGTGCCAGCAGCCCTAACAGGGACAGGCCCCAGCATTTT
cdr3_aa: CASSPNRDRPQHF
v_call: TRBV11-2
j_call: TRBJ1-5
clone_size: .
d_call: TRBD1

cdr3_nt: TGTGCCAGCAGTTACCGCAGGGGCCTGCGGGATGAGCAGTTCTTC
cdr3_aa: CASSYRRGLRDEQFF
v_call: TRBV6-5
j_call: TRBJ2-1
clone_size: .
d_call: .

cdr3_nt: TGTGCCAGCACCGAACAGGGGGGACGTGCTGAAGCTTTCTTT
cdr3_aa: CASTEQGGRAEAFF
v_call: TRBV6-5
j_call: TRBJ1-1
clone_size: few
d_call: TRBD1

cdr3_nt: TGTGCCAGCAGCTTTGGGACAGGGGGAGACTATGGCTACACCTTC
cdr3_aa: CASSFGTGGDYGYTF
v_call: TRBV7-9
j_call: TRBJ1-2
clone_size: .
d_call: TRBD1

cdr3_nt: TGCGCCAGCAGCTTTGGAGGGGTTGGAAATTCACCCCTCCACTTT
cdr3_aa: CASSFGGVGNSPLHF
v_call: TRBV5-1
j_call: TRBJ1-6
clone_size: .
d_call: .

cdr3_nt: TGTGCCTGGAGTGCACAGGGGGCCACTGAAGCTTTCTTT
cdr3_aa: CAWSAQGATEAFF
v_call: TRBV30
j_call: TRBJ1-1
clone_size: .
d_call: TRBD1

cdr3_nt: TGTGCCAGCAGCCAAAATATTCGGAGCTCTGGAAACACCATATATTTT
cdr3_aa: CASSQNIRSSGNTIYF
v_call: TRBV4-2
j_call: TRBJ1-3
clone_size: .
d_call: .